The 32 T cell receptor beta chains below come from one sample, sequenced in a study of CD4+ T cells in melanoma. Measured with immunoSEQ multiplex PCR; TCRdb has only the in-frame clones, and not every one. The repertoire holds 13,000 to 15,000 clones, with roughly two thirds as singletons. The specimen sequenced was cells from a culture (not recorded whether cultured in vitro). These receptors came from a human donor with melanoma.

The gene calls are TRBV7-8 and TRBJ2-3; D gene unclear. Germline CDR1 and CDR2: SGHVS and FQNEAQ. The CDR3 sequence is 13 residues long. Trimming cost V 3 bases and J 4 bases, with 8 bases left between them. In DNA, the CDR3 is TGTGCCAGCAGCTTCTCTGGGCCAGATACGCAGTATTTT. Amino acids: CASSFSGPDTQYF. The complete variable domain, with remaining parts taken from reference TRBV7-8 and TRBJ2-3, reads GAGVSQSPRYKVAKRGQDVALRCDPISGHVSLFWYQQALGQGPEFLTYFQNEAQLDKSGLPSDRFFAERPEGSVSTLKIQRTQQEDSAVYLCASSFSGPDTQYFGPGTRLTVL.

This sequence joins TRBV5-1 and TRBJ2-3; D not certain. V lost 1 base and J lost 2, with 8 bases in between. From germline, CDR1 is SGHRS and CDR2 YFSETQ. The CDR3 consists of 14 residues. CDR3 coding DNA: TGCGCCAGCAGCTTGAGCGAGATCACAGATACGCAGTATTTT. Amino acids: CASSLSEITDTQYF.

The V call is TRBV5-1, the J call TRBJ2-1, with 10 positions matching TRBD1. Per germline, CDR1 SGHRS and CDR2 YFSETQ. V gave up 3 bases and J gave up 10 bases; unmatched junction bases: 7. The CDR3 spans 14 residues. The CDR3 here is CASSWGQGRREQFF. The CDR3 nucleotides are TGCGCCAGCAGCTGGGGACAGGGGCGGCGGGAGCAGTTCTTC.

The count of this clone is one. The rearrangement joins TRBV30 to TRBJ1-2, with D possibly TRBD1 on 5 matching bases. The CDR3 consists of 17 residues. V was trimmed by 2 bases and J by 4 bases, leaving 23 bases between them. CDR1 is GTSNPN and CDR2 is SVGIG in the germline V gene (reference sequence). The CDR3 sequence is CAWSHYFSRVRSYGYTF. CDR3 nucleotide sequence: TGTGCCTGGAGTCATTACTTTTCCAGGGTGAGGAGCTATGGCTACACCTTC.

The chain has TRBV6-6 and TRBJ1-1; tentative D call: TRBD1 (6 bases). The V end lost 8 bases, the J end lost 3 bases, and 10 bases lay between the germline ends. CDR1 and CDR2 from the germline V gene are MNHNY and SVGAGI (reference sequence). The CDR3 length is 12 residues. DNA of the CDR3: TGTGCCAGCCGCCGGACAGACACTGAAGCTTTCTTT. Translation: CASRRTDTEAFF.

The CDR3 here is CASSPGQGQQYF. The CDR3 DNA is TGTGCCAGCAGCCCAGGACAGGGCCAGCAGTACTTC. This sequence joins TRBV6-1 and TRBJ2-7; 8 bases map to TRBD1. The CDR3 covers 12 residues. Per germline, CDR1 MNHNS and CDR2 SASEGT. V shed 6 bases and J 8 bases; nucleotides not matched to a gene: 6.

The chain carries TRBV5-1 and TRBJ1-2, with D unclear. Between the trimmed V and J ends, which lost 4 bases and 8 bases, there was a span of 15 bases. The CDR3 length is 13 residues. Germline CDR1 SGHRS, CDR2 YFSETQ. The CDR3 region is CASSPDGPKGYTF. CDR3 bases: TGCGCCAGCAGCCCGGACGGTCCTAAGGGCTACACCTTC.

This clone was seen a handful of times. This chain connects TRBV5-1 to TRBJ1-2; 10 nucleotides agree with TRBD1. This CDR3 region has 14 residues. Germline V gene sequence: CDR1 SGHRS, CDR2 YFSETQ. J gave up 10 bases and V 2 bases, and 8 bases lay outside the gene matches. The CDR3, as DNA: TGCGCCAGCAGCTTCGGGGGGACAGGGGAAGACTACACCTTC. Protein sequence: CASSFGGTGEDYTF.

This clone was detected only once. The V and J genes are TRBV5-6 and TRBJ2-7; D might be TRBD1 or TRBD2, each matching 6 bases. The length of the CDR3 is 17 residues. Deletions cut 1 base from V and 3 bases from J, with 20 bases between. Germline CDR1 and CDR2: SGHDT and YYEEEE. This CDR3 is CASSLSTTGRGFYEQYF. DNA for the CDR3: TGTGCCAGCAGCTTGTCTACGACAGGTCGGGGGTTCTACGAGCAGTACTTC.

The CDR3 protein is CAISDERTNQPQHF. CDR3 nucleotide sequence: TGTGCCATCAGTGATGAACGGACAAATCAGCCCCAGCATTTT. The chain joins TRBV10-3 to TRBJ1-5; weak D call: TRBD1 (5 bases). The V end lost 3 bases, the J end lost 4 bases, and 10 bases lay between the germline ends. Germline CDR1 reads ENHRY; CDR2 reads SYGVKD. The CDR3 sequence is 14 residues long.

This clone was found a few times. The V call is TRBV10-3, the J call TRBJ1-2; 7 bases map to TRBD1. J lost 3 bases, V lost 6 bases, and 4 bases had no gene match. The CDR3 is 13 residues long. Germline lookup yields CDR1 ENHRY and CDR2 SYGVKD. This CDR3 reads CAISRDRYYGYTF. CDR3 nucleotides: TGTGCCATCAGCCGGGACAGATACTATGGCTACACCTTC.

CDR3 bases: TGTGCCAGCAGTAGTTCCGGTGGACAGGGTCGTAATTCACCCCTCCACTTT. Its translation is CASSSSGGQGRNSPLHF. The V and J genes are TRBV5-8 and TRBJ1-6, with 8 nucleotides matching TRBD1. With V trimmed by 5 bases and J by 6 bases, 13 bases remained unmatched. Looked up from germline, CDR1 is SGHTS and CDR2 is YDEGEE. The CDR3 totals 17 residues.

The chain uses TRBV6-6 and TRBJ1-2; D is possibly TRBD1 (5 bases). V was cut by 0 bases and J by 7 bases, with 12 bases left in between. The CDR3 loop spans 14 amino acids. Germline V gives CDR1 MNHNY, CDR2 SVGAGI (reference sequence). CDR3 sequence (DNA): TGTGCCAGCAGTTACTCGCCCCAGGGTTTTGGCTACACCTTC. This gives the protein CASSYSPQGFGYTF.

The J gene is TRBJ1-1, the V gene TRBV2; D unclear. CDR3 size: 14 residues. V gave up 8 bases and J gave up 0 bases, with 13 bases separating them. The germline gives CDR1 SNHLY, CDR2 FYNNEI. The CDR3 DNA is TGTGCCAGCGCCATACAGAGAATGAACACTGAAGCTTTCTTT. Protein sequence: CASAIQRMNTEAFF.

CDR3 sequence: CASSALGAGNTIYF. CDR3 DNA sequence: TGTGCCAGCAGCGCTTTGGGGGCCGGAAACACCATATATTTT. The chain uses TRBV9 and TRBJ1-3; perhaps TRBD1 as D (6 bases). Germline V gene sequence: CDR1 SGDLS, CDR2 YYNGEE. Trimming shortened V by 3 bases and J by 4 bases, and 11 bases separated the two germline ends. CDR3 length: 14 residues.

The chain combines TRBV18 with TRBJ1-3; D not certain. The CDR3 has 15 amino acids. The V gene's germline CDR1 is KGHSH and CDR2 LQKENI. With 6 bases removed from V and 0 bases from J, the gap between germline ends came to 12 bases. As DNA, the CDR3 is TGTGCCAGCTCCCCTGGCGCTGACTCTGGAAACACCATATATTTT. Translating it yields CASSPGADSGNTIYF.

In DNA form, the CDR3 reads TGTGCCTGGAGCTCGACAGGGGTAGGCCCCCAGCATTTT. Its translation is CAWSSTGVGPQHF. The chain combines TRBV30 with TRBJ1-5; 8 bases match TRBD1. The ends lost 3 bases at V and 10 bases at J; junction bases unmatched: 8. This CDR3 contains 13 residues. Germline-derived CDR1 and CDR2 are GTSNPN and SVGIG (reference sequence).

This chain joins TRBV5-1 and TRBJ2-7, with TRBD2 matching 7 bases. V shed 5 bases, J shed 0 bases, and the junction held 8 bases outside the gene matches. CDR3 length equals 15 residues. Germline CDR1 and CDR2: SGHRS and YFSETQ. In nucleotides, the CDR3 is TGCGCCAGCAGTCGGGAGGCGGGGCTCTCCTACGAGCAGTACTTC. It translates to CASSREAGLSYEQYF.

The chain combines TRBV7-2 with TRBJ1-5; possibly TRBD1 for D (5 bases). Germline V gene sequence: CDR1 SGHTA, CDR2 FQGNSA. Trimming cost V 2 bases and J 2 bases, with 10 bases left between them. The CDR3 totals 15 residues. Here the CDR3 reads CASSLQGAGNQPQHF. As DNA, the CDR3 is TGTGCCAGCAGCTTACAGGGTGCGGGCAATCAGCCCCAGCATTTT.

The rearrangement uses TRBV5-1 and TRBJ1-6; D not certain. The CDR3 has 15 amino acids. Germline V gives CDR1 SGHRS, CDR2 YFSETQ. V gave up 4 bases and J gave up 7 bases, with 15 bases separating them. The CDR3 reads CASSKTQNPNSPLHF. DNA for the CDR3: TGCGCCAGCAGCAAGACTCAAAACCCAAATTCACCCCTCCACTTT.

V is TRBV6-1 and J is TRBJ1-2; D is uncertain. V was trimmed by 3 bases and J by 8 bases, leaving 10 bases between them. Germline loops: CDR1 MNHNS, CDR2 SASEGT. CDR3 length equals 12 residues. The CDR3 loop is CASSDFLLGYTF. CDR3 coding DNA: TGTGCCAGCAGTGATTTTTTGTTAGGCTACACCTTC.

The chain uses TRBV5-1 and TRBJ2-5; 8 nucleotides match TRBD1. The CDR3 extends over 13 amino acids. Trimming cost V 4 bases and J 5 bases; bases outside gene matches: 4. Germline V gene lookup returns CDR1 SGHRS and CDR2 YFSETQ. The CDR3 bases are TGCGCCAGCAGCCCGGGACAGGAGGAGACCCAGTACTTC. It is translated as CASSPGQEETQYF.

This clone was recorded a few times. The chain combines TRBV5-6 with TRBJ1-3; TRBD1 agrees at 9 bases. This CDR3 comprises 16 residues. V lost 2 bases to trimming and J lost 2 bases; unmatched junction nucleotides: 5. CDR1 is SGHDT and CDR2 is YYEEEE in the germline V gene. The CDR3 region is CASSLWTGVTGNTIYF. In DNA, the CDR3 is TGTGCCAGCAGCTTATGGACAGGGGTGACTGGAAACACCATATATTTT.

V is TRBV13 and J is TRBJ2-3; D ambiguous. The CDR3 has 14 amino acids. Per germline, CDR1 PRHDT and CDR2 FYEKMQ (reference sequence). Trimming removed 5 bases at V and 3 bases at J, with 12 bases between. CDR3 sequence reads: CASSKPLLTDTQYF. The CDR3 DNA reads TGTGCCAGCAGCAAACCACTTTTGACAGATACGCAGTATTTT. The full variable domain, in which reference TRBV13 and TRBJ2-3 provide the parts outside the CDR3, is AAGVIQSPRHLIKEKRETATLKCYPIPRHDTVYWYQQGPGQDPQFLISFYEKMQSDKGSIPDRFSAQQFSDYHSELNMSSLELGDSALYFCASSKPLLTDTQYFGPGTRLTVL.

The gene calls are TRBV6-1 and TRBJ2-1; D gene unclear. The length of the CDR3 is 15 residues. Germline V gives CDR1 MNHNS, CDR2 SASEGT. Trimming removed 4 bases at V and 4 bases at J, with 14 bases between. Here the CDR3 reads CASSGPGSAYNEQFF. The CDR3 DNA is TGTGCCAGCAGTGGACCAGGATCCGCGTACAATGAGCAGTTCTTC.

This clone is medium-sized (0.01 to 0.1%). The rearrangement joins TRBV2 to TRBJ1-1, with D unresolved. The V and J ends lost 9 bases and 6 bases respectively, with 23 bases between them. The CDR3 has 15 residues. Germline V lookup: CDR1 SNHLY, CDR2 FYNNEI. CDR3 nucleotide sequence: TGTGCCAGTGGGAACGGTAGATCGAGTACATCTGAAGCTTTCTTT. Protein product: CASGNGRSSTSEAFF.

In this sample, this clone turned up a few times. The V and J genes are TRBV11-2 and TRBJ2-1; maybe TRBD2 (6 bases). Deletions cut 3 bases from V and 5 bases from J, with 14 bases between. Germline lookup yields CDR1 SGHAT and CDR2 FQNNGV. The CDR3 is 15 residues long. Here the CDR3 DNA reads TGTGCCAGCAGCTTTAGCGGCTCCCATGACAATGAGCAGTTCTTC. Translating gives CASSFSGSHDNEQFF.

The V and J genes are TRBV10-2 and TRBJ1-1; D remains ambiguous. The CDR3 runs 14 residues. Trimming left V 6 bases short and J 2 bases short, with 13 bases between. Germline V gives CDR1 WSHSY, CDR2 SAAADI. The CDR3: CASRDPRSNTEAFF. The CDR3 nucleotides are TGCGCCAGCAGGGATCCGAGAAGTAACACTGAAGCTTTCTTT.

The gene calls are TRBV7-3 and TRBJ2-3; either TRBD1 or TRBD2 may supply D (7 bases each). Deletions cut 5 bases from V and 2 bases from J, with 23 bases between. CDR3 length: 18 amino acids. In germline, CDR1 is SGHTA, CDR2 FQGTGA. The CDR3 coding sequence is TGTGCCAGCAGCCCAGAGGTCAGGGGGGGGGTTAACACAGATACGCAGTATTTT. Encoded protein: CASSPEVRGGVNTDTQYF. The variable domain in full, with the rest retrieved from reference TRBV7-3 and TRBJ2-3, is GAGVSQTPSNKVTEKGKYVELRCDPISGHTALYWYRQSLGQGPEFLIYFQGTGAADDSGLPNDRFFAVRPEGSVSTLKIQRTERGDSAVYLCASSPEVRGGVNTDTQYFGPGTRLTVL.

The chain is built from TRBV6-5 and TRBJ1-2; unclear D gene. Looked up from germline, CDR1 is MNHEY and CDR2 is SVGAGI. Trimming took 0 bases from V and 5 from J, leaving 13 bases between them. The CDR3 runs 15 residues. CDR3 amino acids: CASSYSRGQVYGYTF. The CDR3, as DNA: TGTGCCAGCAGTTACTCGAGAGGGCAGGTGTATGGCTACACCTTC.

Only one count was recorded for this clone. The chain is built from TRBV7-3 and TRBJ1-2; maybe TRBD1 (5 bases). CDR1 SGHTA and CDR2 FQGTGA come from the germline V gene. The CDR3 covers 13 residues. V was cut by 1 base and J by 7 bases, with 10 bases left in between. The CDR3, as DNA: TGTGCCAGCAGCTTAATAAAGGGGTTTGGCTACACCTTC. The encoded protein is CASSLIKGFGYTF.

The V and J genes are TRBV2 and TRBJ1-4, with 7 bases fitting TRBD1. The CDR3 totals 15 residues. V shed 7 bases and J 8 bases; nucleotides not matched to a gene: 13. CDR1 and CDR2 from the germline V gene are SNHLY and FYNNEI. The CDR3 protein is CASKGTTGSGEKLFF. CDR3 DNA sequence: TGTGCCAGCAAGGGAACGACAGGGTCTGGGGAAAAACTGTTTTTT.